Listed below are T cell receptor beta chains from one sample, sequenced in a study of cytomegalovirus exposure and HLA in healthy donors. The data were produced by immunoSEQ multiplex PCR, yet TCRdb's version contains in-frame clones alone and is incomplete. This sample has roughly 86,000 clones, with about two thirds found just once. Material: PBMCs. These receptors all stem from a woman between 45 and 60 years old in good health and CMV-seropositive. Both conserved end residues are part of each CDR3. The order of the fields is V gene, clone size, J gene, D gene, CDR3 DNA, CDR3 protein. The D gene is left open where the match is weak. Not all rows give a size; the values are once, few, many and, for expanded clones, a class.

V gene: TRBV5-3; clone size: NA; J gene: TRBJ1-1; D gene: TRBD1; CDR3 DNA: TGTGCCAGAAGCTTACTTTCTAACCTGACAGTAGGGGGCCTAACTGAAGCTTTCTTT; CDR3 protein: CARSLLSNLTVGGLTEAFF
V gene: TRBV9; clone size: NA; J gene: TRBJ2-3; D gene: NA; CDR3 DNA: TGTGCCAGCAGCGTAGTTCAAGCCGAGGCAGATACGCAGTATTTT; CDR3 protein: CASSVVQAEADTQYF
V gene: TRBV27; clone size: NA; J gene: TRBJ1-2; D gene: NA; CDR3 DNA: TGTGCCAGCAGTTTAGCGCAACAGGGAGGCTACACCTTC; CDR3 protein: CASSLAQQGGYTF
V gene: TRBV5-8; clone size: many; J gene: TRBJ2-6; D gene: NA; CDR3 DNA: TGTGCCAGCAGCTTGGACGCGAATGGGGCCAACGTCCTGACTTTC; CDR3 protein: CASSLDANGANVLTF
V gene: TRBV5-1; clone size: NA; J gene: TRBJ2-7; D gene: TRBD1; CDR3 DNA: TGCGCCAGCAGCTTGGCCGGGACAGGGACTTACGAGCAGTACTTC; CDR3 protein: CASSLAGTGTYEQYF
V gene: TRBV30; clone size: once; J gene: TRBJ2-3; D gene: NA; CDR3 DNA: TGTGCCTGGAGTGTAGGGGGGGGGAACCGAGATACGCAGTATTTT; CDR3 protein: CAWSVGGGNRDTQYF
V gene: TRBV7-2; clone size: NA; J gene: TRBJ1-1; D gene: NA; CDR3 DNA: TGTGCCAGCAGCAGCGGACCCCGGGTTGGAACTGAAGCTTTCTTT; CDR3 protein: CASSSGPRVGTEAFF
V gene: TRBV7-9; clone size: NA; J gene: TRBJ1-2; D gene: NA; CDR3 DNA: TGTGCCAGCAGCTTCCCACAGGGCCGTAGCTATGGCTACACCTTC; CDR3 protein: CASSFPQGRSYGYTF
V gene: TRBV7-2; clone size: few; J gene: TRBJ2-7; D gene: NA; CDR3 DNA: TGTGCCAGCAGCAGGCGGGACCGCTACGAGCAGTACTTC; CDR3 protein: CASSRRDRYEQYF
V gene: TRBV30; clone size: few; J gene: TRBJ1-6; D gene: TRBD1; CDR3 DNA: TGTGCCTGGAGTCGGACAGGGGGTTATTCACCCCTCCACTTT; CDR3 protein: CAWSRTGGYSPLHF
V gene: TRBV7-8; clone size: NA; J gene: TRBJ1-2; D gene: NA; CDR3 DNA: TGTGCCAGCAGCTTCGACTTCTATGGCTACACCTTC; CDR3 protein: CASSFDFYGYTF
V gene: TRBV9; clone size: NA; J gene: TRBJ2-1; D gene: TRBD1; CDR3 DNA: TGTGCCAGCAGCGTAGAGGGAGAAAGCAGGGGGCGAGTCTTC; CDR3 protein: CASSVEGESRGRVF
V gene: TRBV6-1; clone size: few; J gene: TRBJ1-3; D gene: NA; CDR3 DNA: TGTGCCAGCAGCCCCCGAGGATCCTCTGGAAACACCATATATTTT; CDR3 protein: CASSPRGSSGNTIYF
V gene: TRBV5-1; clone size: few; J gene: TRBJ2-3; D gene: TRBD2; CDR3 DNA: TGCGCCAGCAGCTGGACCCGGGACTATGATACGCAGTATTTT; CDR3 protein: CASSWTRDYDTQYF
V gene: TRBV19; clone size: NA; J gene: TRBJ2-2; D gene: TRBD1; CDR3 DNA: TGTGCCAGTAGTCCATGGGACAGCCCTATAGCGAACACCGGGGAGCTGTTTTTT; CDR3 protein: CASSPWDSPIANTGELFF
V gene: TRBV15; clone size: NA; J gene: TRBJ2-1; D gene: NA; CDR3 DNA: TGTGCCACCAGCAGAGGCACTTACAATGAGCAGTTCTTC; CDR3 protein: CATSRGTYNEQFF
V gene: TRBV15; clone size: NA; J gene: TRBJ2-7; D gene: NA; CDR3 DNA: TGTGCCACCAGCTCGCAACCATTACAGGGATTCTACGAGCAGTACTTC; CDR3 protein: CATSSQPLQGFYEQYF
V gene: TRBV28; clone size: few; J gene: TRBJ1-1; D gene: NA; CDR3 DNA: TGTGCCAGTCCAGACAGTTTGAACACTGAAGCTTTCTTT; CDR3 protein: CASPDSLNTEAFF
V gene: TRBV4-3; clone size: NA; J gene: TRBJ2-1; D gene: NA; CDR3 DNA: TGCGCCAGCAGCCCCGCGGAGGGGATTTTCGGGGAGCAGTTCTTC; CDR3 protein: CASSPAEGIFGEQFF
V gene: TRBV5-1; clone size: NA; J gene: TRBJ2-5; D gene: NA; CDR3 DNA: TGCGCCAGCAGATTAAGGGGGATCTTGGGCCAAGAGACCCAGTACTTC; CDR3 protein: CASRLRGILGQETQYF
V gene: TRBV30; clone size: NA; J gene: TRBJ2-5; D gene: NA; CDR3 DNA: TGTGCCTGGAGAGGAGGGGGCAACCAAGAGACCCAGTACTTC; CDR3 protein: CAWRGGGNQETQYF
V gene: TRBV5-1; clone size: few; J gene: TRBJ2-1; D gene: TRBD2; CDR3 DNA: TGCGCCAGCAGCACTAGCGGGGGGGCCACCTTGAGTGAGCAGTTCTTC; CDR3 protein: CASSTSGGATLSEQFF
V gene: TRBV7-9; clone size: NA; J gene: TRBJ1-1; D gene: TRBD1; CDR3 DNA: TGTGCCAGCAGCTCCGGACAGGGGAACACTGAAGCTTTCTTT; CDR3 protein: CASSSGQGNTEAFF
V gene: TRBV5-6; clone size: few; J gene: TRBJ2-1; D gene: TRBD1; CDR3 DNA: TGTGCCAGCAGCTTTGGGACAGGGCGGTTGAATGAGCAGTTCTTC; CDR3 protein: CASSFGTGRLNEQFF